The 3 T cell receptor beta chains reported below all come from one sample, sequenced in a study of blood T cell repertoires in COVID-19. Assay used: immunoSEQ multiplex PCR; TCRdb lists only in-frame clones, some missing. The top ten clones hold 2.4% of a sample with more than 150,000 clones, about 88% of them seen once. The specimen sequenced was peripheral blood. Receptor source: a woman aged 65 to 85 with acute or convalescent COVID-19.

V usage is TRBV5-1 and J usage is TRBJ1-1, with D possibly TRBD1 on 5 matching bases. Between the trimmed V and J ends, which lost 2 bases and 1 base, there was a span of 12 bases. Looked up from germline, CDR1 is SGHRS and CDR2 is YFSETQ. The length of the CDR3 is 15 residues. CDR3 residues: CASSLVRGGNTEAFF. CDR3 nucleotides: TGCGCCAGCAGCTTAGTTAGGGGAGGGAACACTGAAGCTTTCTTT.

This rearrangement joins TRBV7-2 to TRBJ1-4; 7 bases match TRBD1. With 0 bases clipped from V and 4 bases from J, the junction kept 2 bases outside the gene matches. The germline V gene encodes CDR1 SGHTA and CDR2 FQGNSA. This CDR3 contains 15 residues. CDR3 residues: CASSLAGGFNEKLFF. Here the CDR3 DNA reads TGTGCCAGCAGCTTAGCAGGGGGCTTTAATGAAAAACTGTTTTTT. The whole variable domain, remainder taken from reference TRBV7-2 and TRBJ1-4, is GAGVSQSPSNKVTEKGKDVELRCDPISGHTALYWYRQSLGQGLEFLIYFQGNSAPDKSGLPSDRFSAERTGGSVSTLTIQRTQQEDSAVYLCASSLAGGFNEKLFFGSGTQLSVL.

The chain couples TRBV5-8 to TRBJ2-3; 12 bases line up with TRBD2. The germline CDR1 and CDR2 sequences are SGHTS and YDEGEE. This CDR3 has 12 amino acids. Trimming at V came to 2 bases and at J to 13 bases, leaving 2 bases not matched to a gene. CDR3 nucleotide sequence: TGTGCCAGCAGCTTCCGGACTAGCGGGGAGTATTTT. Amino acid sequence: CASSFRTSGEYF. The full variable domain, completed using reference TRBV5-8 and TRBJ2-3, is EAGVTQSPTHLIKTRGQQATLRCSPISGHTSVYWYQQALGLGLQFLLWYDEGEERNRGNFPPRFSGRQFPNYSSELNVNALELEDSALYLCASSFRTSGEYFGPGTRLTVL.